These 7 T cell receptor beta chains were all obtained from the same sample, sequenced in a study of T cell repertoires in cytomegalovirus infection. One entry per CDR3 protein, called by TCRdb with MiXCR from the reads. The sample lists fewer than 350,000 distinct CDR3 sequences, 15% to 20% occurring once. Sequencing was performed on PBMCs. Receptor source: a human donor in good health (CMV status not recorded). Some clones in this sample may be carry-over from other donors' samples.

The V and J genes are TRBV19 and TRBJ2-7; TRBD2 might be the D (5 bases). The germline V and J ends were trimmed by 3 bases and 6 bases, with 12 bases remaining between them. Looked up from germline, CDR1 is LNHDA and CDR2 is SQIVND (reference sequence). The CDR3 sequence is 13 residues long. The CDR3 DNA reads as TGTGCCAGTAGTATTCGCGGGCAGACCGAGCAGTACTTC. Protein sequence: CASSIRGQTEQYF.

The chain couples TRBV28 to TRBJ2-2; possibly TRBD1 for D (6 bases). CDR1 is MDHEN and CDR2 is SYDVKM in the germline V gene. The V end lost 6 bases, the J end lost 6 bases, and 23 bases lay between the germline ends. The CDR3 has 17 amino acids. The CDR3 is CASSQQGPLLGAGELFF. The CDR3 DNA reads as TGTGCCAGCAGCCAACAGGGACCCCTGTTAGGGGCCGGGGAGCTGTTTTTT.

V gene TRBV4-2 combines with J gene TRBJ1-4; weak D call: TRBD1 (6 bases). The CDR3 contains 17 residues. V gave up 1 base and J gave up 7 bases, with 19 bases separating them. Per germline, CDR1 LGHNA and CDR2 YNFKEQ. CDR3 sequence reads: CASSQAETGGGGEKLFF. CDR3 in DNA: TGTGCCAGCAGCCAAGCCGAGACGGGGGGCGGGGGTGAAAAACTGTTTTTT.

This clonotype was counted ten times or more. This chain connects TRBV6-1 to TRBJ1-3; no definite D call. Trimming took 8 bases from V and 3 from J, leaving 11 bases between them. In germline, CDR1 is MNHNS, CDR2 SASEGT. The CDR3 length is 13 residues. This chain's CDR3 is CASAVRSGNTIYF. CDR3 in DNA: TGTGCCAGCGCGGTCAGAAGTGGAAACACCATATATTTT.

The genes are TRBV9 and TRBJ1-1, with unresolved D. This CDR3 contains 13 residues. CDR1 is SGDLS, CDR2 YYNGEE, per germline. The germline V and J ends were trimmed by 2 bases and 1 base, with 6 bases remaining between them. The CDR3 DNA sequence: TGTGCCAGCAGCGTCCGACGGAACACTGAAGCTTTCTTT. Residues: CASSVRRNTEAFF.

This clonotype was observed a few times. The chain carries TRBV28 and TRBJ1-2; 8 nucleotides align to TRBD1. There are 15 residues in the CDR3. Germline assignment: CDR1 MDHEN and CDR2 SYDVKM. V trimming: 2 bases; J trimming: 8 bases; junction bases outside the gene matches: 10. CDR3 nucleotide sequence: TGTGCCAGCAGTTTACCGCAGGGGGCAGCTCGCGGCTACACCTTC. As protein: CASSLPQGAARGYTF.

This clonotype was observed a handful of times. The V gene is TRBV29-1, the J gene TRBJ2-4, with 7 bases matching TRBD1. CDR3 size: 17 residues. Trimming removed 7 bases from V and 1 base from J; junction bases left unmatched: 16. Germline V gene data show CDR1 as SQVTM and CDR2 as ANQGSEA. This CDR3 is CSAANPQGSTAKNIQYF. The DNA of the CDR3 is TGCAGCGCCGCCAACCCACAGGGGTCGACGGCCAAAAACATTCAGTACTTC.